Included here is one T cell receptor (beta chain) sequence, with context. The data originate from a study of cytomegalovirus exposure and HLA in healthy donors. Clones were read by immunoSEQ multiplex PCR, and TCRdb kept only the in-frame ones, dropping some. This table has over 200,000 clones, 80% to 90% appearing once. CDR1 SEHNR and CDR2 FQNEAQ come from the germline V gene (reference sequence). The CDR3 runs to 14 residues. The V gene end was trimmed by 7 bases and the J gene end by 3 bases; junction bases not matched to a gene: 8. The gene calls are TRBV7-9 and TRBJ2-5; 7 nucleotides align to TRBD1. The source material was PBMCs. The sequence came from a woman younger than 35 in good health and CMV-seropositive. The CDR3 DNA is TGTGCCAGCAACAGGGGAACTAAGAAAGAGACCCAGTACTTC. Encoded protein: CASNRGTKKETQYF.